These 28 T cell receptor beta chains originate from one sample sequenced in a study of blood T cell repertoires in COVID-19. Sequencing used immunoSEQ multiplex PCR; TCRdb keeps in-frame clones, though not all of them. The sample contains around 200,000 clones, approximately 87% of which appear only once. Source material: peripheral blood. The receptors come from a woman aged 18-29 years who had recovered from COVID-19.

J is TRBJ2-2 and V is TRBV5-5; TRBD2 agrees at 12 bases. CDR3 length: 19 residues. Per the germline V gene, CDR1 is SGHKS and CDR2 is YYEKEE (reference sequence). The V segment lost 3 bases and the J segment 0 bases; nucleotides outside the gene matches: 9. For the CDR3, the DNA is TGTGCCAGCAGCTCGCCTAGCGGGGGGGTTTACGCGAACACCGGGGAGCTGTTTTTT. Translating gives CASSSPSGGVYANTGELFF.

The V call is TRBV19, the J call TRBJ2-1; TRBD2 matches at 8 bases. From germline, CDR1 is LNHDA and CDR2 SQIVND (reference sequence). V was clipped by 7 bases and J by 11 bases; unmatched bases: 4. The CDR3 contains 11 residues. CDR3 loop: CASKAGGKQFF. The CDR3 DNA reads TGTGCCAGTAAGGCGGGGGGAAAGCAGTTCTTC.

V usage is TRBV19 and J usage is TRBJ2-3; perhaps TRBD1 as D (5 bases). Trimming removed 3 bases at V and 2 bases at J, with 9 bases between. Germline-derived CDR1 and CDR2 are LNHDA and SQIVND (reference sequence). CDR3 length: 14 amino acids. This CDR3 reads CASSMYGATDTQYF. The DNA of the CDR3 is TGTGCCAGTAGTATGTATGGGGCCACAGATACGCAGTATTTT.

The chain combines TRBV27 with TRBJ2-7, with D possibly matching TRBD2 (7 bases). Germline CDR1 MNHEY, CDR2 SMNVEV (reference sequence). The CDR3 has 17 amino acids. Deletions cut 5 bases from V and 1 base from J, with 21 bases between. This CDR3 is CASSPPLRKGGSYEQYF. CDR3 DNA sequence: TGTGCCAGCAGTCCACCCCTGAGGAAGGGGGGGTCCTACGAGCAGTACTTC.

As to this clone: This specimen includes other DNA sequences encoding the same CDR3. The CDR3 DNA sequence: TGCAGCGCCGGGACAGACAATCAGCCCCAGCATTTT. This sequence encodes CSAGTDNQPQHF. This chain links TRBV29-1 with TRBJ1-5, with 7 bases identical to TRBD1. The CDR3 is made up of 12 amino acids. From germline, CDR1 is SQVTM and CDR2 ANQGSEA. The junction had 3 bases not matched to a gene; V was cut back by 7 bases and J by 3 bases.

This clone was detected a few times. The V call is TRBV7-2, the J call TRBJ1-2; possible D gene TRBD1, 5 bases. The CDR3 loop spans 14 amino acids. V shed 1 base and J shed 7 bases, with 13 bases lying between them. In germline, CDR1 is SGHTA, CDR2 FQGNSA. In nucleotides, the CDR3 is TGTGCCAGCAGCTTAGGACTCAGGGTGGCTGGCTACACCTTC. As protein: CASSLGLRVAGYTF. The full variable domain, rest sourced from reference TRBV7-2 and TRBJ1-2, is GAGVSQSPSNKVTEKGKDVELRCDPISGHTALYWYRQSLGQGLEFLIYFQGNSAPDKSGLPSDRFSAERTGGSVSTLTIQRTQQEDSAVYLCASSLGLRVAGYTFGSGTRLTVV.

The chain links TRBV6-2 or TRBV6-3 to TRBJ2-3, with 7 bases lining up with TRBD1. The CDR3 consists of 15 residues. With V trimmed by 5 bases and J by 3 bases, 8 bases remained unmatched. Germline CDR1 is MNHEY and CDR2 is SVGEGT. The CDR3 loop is CASSTWDSMTDTQYF. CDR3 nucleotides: TGTGCCAGCAGTACATGGGACAGTATGACAGATACGCAGTATTTT.

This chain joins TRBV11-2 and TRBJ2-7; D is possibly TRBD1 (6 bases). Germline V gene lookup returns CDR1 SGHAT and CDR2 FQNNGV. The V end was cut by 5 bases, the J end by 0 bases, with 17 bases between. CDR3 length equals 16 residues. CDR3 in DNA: TGTGCCAGCAGCAATGTTTTGCAGGGGCCCTCCTACGAGCAGTACTTC. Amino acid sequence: CASSNVLQGPSYEQYF.

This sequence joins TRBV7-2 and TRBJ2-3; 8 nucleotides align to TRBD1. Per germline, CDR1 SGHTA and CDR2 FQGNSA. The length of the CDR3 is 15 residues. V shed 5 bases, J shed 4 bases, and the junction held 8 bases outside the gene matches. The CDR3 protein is CASSITGGIADTQYF. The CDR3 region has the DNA TGTGCCAGCAGCATAACAGGGGGTATCGCAGATACGCAGTATTTT.

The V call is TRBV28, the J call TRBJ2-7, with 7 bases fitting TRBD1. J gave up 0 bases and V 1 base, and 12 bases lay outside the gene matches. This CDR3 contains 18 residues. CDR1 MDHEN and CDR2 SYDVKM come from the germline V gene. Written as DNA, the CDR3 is TGTGCCAGCAGTTTATCCCCCCCCGACAGGGCCAGCTCCTACGAGCAGTACGTC. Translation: CASSLSPPDRASSYEQYV.

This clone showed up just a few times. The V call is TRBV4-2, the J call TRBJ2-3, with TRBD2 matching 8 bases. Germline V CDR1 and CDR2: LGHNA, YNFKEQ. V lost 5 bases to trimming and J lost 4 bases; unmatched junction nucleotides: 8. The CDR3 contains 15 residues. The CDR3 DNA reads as TGTGCCAGCAGCAAGAGCGGGGGTGTGGCAGATACGCAGTATTTT. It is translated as CASSKSGGVADTQYF.

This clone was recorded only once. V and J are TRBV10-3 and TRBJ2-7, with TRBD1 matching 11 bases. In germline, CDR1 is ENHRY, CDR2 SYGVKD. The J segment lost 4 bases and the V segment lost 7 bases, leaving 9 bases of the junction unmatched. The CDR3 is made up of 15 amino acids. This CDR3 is CAIMEGQGARYEQYF. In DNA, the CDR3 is TGTGCCATCATGGAAGGACAGGGGGCTAGGTACGAGCAGTACTTC.

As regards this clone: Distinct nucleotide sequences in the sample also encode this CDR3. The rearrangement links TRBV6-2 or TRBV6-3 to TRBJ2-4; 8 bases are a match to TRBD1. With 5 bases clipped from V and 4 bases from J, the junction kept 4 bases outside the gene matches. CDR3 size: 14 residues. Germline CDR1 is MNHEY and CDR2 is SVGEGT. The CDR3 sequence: CASSGGQAKNIQYF. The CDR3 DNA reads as TGTGCCAGCAGTGGGGGACAGGCTAAAAACATTCAGTACTTC.

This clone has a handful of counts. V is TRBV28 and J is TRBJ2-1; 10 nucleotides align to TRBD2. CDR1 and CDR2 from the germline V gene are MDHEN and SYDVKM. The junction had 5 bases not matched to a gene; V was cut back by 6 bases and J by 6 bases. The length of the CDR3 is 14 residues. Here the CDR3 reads CASRTLAGGNEQFF. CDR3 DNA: TGTGCCAGCAGAACCTTAGCGGGAGGCAATGAGCAGTTCTTC.

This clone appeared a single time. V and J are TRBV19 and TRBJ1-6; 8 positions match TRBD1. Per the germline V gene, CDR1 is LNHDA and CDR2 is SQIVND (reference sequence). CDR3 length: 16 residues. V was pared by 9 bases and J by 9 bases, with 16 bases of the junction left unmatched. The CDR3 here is CASKSPNRGSGSPLHF. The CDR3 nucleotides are TGTGCCAGCAAGAGCCCAAACAGGGGGTCAGGTTCACCCCTCCACTTT.

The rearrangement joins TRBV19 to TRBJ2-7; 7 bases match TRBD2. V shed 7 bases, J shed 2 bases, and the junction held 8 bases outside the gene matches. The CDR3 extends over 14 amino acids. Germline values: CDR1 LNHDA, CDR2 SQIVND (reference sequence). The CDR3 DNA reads TGTGCCAGTACCGAGGGAGGGGAAGCCTACGAGCAGTACTTC. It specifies CASTEGGEAYEQYF.

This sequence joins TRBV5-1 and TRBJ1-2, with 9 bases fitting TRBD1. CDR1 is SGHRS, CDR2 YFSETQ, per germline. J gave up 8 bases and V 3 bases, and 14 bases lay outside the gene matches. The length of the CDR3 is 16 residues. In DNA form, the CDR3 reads TGCGCCAGCAGCTCGGAGGGACAGGGACTCTTCCGCGGCTACACCTTC. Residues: CASSSEGQGLFRGYTF.

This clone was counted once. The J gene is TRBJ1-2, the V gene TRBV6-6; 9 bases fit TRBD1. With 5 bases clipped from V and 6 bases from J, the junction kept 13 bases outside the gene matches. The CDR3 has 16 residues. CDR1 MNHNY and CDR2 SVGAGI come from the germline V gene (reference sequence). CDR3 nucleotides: TGTGCCAGCAGTGCAACGTCCGGGACAGGGAACGATGGCTACACCTTC. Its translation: CASSATSGTGNDGYTF.

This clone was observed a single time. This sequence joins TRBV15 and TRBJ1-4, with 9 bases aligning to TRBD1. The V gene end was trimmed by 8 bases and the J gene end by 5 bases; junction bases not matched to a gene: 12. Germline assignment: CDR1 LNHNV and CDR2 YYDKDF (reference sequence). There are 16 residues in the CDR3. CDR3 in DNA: TGTGCCACCCGTCCCGGGACAGGGACTCCCAATGAAAAACTGTTTTTT. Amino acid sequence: CATRPGTGTPNEKLFF.

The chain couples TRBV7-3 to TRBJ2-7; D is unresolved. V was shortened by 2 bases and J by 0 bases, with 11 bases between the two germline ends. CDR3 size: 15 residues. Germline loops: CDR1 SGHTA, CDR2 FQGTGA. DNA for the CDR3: TGTGCCAGCAGCTTACACGCGCAAAGCTCCTACGAGCAGTACTTC. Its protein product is CASSLHAQSSYEQYF. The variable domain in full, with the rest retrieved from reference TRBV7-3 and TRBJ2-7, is GAGVSQTPSNKVTEKGKYVELRCDPISGHTALYWYRQSLGQGPEFLIYFQGTGAADDSGLPNDRFFAVRPEGSVSTLKIQRTERGDSAVYLCASSLHAQSSYEQYFGPGTRLTVT.

As DNA, the CDR3 is TGTGCCAGCAGCCCCCAGCAGGTGGGGGGCATTCAGTACTTC. Protein sequence: CASSPQQVGGIQYF. The V and J genes are TRBV9 and TRBJ2-4; a weak D match, TRBD2 (6 bases). Trimming left V 4 bases short and J 9 bases short, with 17 bases between. CDR1 is SGDLS and CDR2 is YYNGEE in the germline V gene. The CDR3 contains 14 residues.

This chain's CDR3 is CASSFEPTGLETQYF. CDR3 in DNA: TGCGCCAGCAGCTTCGAGCCCACAGGGCTGGAGACCCAGTACTTC. The V and J genes are TRBV5-1 and TRBJ2-5, with D possibly being TRBD1 (6 bases). The germline gives CDR1 SGHRS, CDR2 YFSETQ. The CDR3 loop spans 15 amino acids. Trimming removed 2 bases from V and 5 bases from J, with 16 bases in between.

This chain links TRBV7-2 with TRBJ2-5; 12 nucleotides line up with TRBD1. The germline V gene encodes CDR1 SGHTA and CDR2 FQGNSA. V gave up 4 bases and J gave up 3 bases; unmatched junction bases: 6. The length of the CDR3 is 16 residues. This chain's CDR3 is CASSSAGTGGKETQYF. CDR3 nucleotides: TGTGCCAGCAGCTCGGCCGGGACAGGGGGCAAAGAGACCCAGTACTTC.

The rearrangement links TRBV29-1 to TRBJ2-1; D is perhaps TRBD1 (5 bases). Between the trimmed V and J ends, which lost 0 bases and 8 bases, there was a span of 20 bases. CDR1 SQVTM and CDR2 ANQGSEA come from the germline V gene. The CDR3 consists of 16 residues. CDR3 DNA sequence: TGCAGCGTTGAAGATCGCCTTCGGACACCCTCGGATGAGCAGTTCTTC. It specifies CSVEDRLRTPSDEQFF.

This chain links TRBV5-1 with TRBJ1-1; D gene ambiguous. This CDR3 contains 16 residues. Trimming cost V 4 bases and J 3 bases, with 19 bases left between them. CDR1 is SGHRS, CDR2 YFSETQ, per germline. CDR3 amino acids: CASSKGGSIGYTEAFF. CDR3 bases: TGCGCCAGCAGCAAGGGAGGGAGCATAGGGTACACTGAAGCTTTCTTT.

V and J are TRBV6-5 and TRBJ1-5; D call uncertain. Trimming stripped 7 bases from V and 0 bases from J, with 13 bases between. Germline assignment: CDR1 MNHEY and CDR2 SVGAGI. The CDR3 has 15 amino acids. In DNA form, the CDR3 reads TGTGCCAGCACCGTAAACCGCTATAGCAATCAGCCCCAGCATTTT. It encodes CASTVNRYSNQPQHF.

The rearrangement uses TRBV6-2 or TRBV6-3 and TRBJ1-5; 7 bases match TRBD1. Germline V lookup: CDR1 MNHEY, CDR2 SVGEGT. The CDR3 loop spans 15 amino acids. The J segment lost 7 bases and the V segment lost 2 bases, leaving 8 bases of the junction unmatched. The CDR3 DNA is TGTGCCAGCAGTTACCGCGGGACAGTGGGACAGCCCCAGCATTTT. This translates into CASSYRGTVGQPQHF.

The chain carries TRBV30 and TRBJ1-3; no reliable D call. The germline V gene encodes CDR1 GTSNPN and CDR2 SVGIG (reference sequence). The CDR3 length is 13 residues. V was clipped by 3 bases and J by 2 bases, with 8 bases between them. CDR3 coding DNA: TGTGCCTGGAGGTGGAGGGCTGGAAACACCATATATTTT. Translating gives CAWRWRAGNTIYF.